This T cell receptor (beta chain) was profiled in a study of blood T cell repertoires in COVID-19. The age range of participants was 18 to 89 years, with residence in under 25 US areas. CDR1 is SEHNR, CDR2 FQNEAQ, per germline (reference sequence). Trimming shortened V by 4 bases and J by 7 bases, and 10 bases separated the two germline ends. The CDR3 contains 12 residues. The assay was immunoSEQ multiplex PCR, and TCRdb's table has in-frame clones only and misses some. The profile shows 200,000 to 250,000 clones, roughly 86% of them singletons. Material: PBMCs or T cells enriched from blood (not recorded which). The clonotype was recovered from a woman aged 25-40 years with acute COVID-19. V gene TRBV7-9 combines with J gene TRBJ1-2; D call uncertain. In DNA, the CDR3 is TGTGCCAGCAGCTACCGACTCGGTGGCTACACCTTC. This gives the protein CASSYRLGGYTF.